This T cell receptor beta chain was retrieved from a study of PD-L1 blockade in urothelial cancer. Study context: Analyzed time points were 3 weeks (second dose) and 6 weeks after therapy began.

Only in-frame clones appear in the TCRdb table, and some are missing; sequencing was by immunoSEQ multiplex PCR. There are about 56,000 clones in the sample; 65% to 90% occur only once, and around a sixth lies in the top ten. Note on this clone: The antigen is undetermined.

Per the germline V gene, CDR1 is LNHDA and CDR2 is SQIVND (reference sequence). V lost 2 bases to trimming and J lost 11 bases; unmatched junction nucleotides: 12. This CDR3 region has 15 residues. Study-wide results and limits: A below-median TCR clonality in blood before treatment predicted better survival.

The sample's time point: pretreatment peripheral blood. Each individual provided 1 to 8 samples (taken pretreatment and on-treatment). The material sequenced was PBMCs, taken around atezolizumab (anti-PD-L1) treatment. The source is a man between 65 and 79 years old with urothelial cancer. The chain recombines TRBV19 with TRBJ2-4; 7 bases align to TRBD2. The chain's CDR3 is CASSISGEGGIVQYF. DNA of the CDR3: TGTGCCAGTAGTATATCGGGGGAGGGCGGGATTGTTCAGTACTTC.